This T cell receptor (beta chain) was profiled in a study of graft-versus-host responses after intestinal transplantation. About the study: Recipients received multivisceral, liver-intestinal, or isolated intestinal transplants.

With respect to this clone: Its specificity is unknown.

There are 17 residues in the CDR3. The germline V gene has CDR1 LGHNA and CDR2 YSLEER. Trimming took 0 bases from V and 8 from J; bases not matched to a gene: 11. TCRdb's table, derived via immunoSEQ multiplex PCR, lists solely in-frame clones and lacks some. The data hold about 97,000 clones, with about nine tenths observed a single time. The origin of this receptor is a human donor who was the organ donor for an intestinal transplant. The source was unstimulated CD4+ T cells sorted from spleen or lymph node cells, collected before transplant. This chain uses TRBV4-3 with TRBJ2-2; 8 nucleotides agree with TRBD1. CDR3 sequence: CASSQDLVRGPGGELFF. The DNA for the CDR3 is TGCGCCAGCAGCCAAGATTTAGTCAGGGGGCCAGGGGGGGAGCTGTTTTTT.